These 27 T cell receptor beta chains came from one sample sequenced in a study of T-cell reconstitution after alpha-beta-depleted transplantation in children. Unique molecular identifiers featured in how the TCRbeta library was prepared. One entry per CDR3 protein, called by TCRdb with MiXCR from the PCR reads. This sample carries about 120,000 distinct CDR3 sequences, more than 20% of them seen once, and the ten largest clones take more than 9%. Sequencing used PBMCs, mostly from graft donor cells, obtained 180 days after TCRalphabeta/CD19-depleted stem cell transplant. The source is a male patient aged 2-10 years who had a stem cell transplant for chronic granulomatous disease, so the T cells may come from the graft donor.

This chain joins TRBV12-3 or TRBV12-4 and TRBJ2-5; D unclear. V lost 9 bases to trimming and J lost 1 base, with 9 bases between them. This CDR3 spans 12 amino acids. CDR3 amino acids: CASGRPQETQYF. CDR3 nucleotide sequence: TGTGCCAGTGGCCGGCCCCAAGAGACCCAGTACTTC.

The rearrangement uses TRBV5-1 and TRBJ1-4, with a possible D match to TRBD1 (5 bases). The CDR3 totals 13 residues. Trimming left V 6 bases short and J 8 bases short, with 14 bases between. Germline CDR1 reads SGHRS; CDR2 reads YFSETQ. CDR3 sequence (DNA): TGCGCCAGCACCACGGGGGGTGGAGAAAAACTGTTTTTT. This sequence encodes CASTTGGGEKLFF.

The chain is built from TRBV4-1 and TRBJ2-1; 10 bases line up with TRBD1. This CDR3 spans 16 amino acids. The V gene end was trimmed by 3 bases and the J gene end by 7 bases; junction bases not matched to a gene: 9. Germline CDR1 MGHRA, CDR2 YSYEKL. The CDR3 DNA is TGCGCCAGCAGCCAGACCGGGACAGGGGCAAGTAATGAGCAGTTCTTC. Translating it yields CASSQTGTGASNEQFF.

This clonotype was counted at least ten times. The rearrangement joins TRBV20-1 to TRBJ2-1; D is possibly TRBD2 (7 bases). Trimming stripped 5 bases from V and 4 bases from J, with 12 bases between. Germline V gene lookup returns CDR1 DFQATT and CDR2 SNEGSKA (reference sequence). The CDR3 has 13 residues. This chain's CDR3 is CSAAGAGYNEQFF. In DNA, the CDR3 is TGCAGTGCTGCGGGGGCGGGGTACAATGAGCAGTTCTTC.

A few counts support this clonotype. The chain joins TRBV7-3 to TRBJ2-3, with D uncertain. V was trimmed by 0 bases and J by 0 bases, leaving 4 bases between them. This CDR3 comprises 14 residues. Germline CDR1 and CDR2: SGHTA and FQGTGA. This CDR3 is CASSLTLSTDTQYF. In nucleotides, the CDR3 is TGTGCCAGCAGCTTAACCTTGAGCACAGATACGCAGTATTTT.

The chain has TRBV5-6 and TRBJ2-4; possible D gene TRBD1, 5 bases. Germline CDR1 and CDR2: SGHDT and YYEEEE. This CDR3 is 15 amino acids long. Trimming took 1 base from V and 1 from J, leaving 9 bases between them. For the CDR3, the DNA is TGTGCCAGCAGCTTGACAGGTGCGGCCAAAAACATTCAGTACTTC. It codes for CASSLTGAAKNIQYF.

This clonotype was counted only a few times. The CDR3 nucleotides read TGCGCCAGCAGGTATAAGACTCTGAACACTGAAGCTTTCTTT. This gives the protein CASRYKTLNTEAFF. The chain uses TRBV5-1 and TRBJ1-1; D unclear. CDR3 length: 14 residues. The germline CDR1 and CDR2 sequences are SGHRS and YFSETQ. Trimming took off 5 bases at V and 0 bases at J, with 11 bases between the two ends.

The CDR3 coding sequence is TGTGCCAGCAGCCATTCTAGCGGGGGGTTCGGCACAGATACGCAGTATTTT. Amino acids: CASSHSSGGFGTDTQYF. J is TRBJ2-3 and V is TRBV7-2; 11 bases line up with TRBD2. This CDR3 spans 17 amino acids. Germline CDR1 is SGHTA and CDR2 is FQGNSA. V shed 5 bases, J shed 1 base, and the junction held 8 bases outside the gene matches.

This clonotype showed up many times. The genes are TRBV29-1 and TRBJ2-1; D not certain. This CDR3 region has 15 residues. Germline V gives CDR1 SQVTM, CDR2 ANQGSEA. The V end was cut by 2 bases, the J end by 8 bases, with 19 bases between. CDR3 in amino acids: CSVELKGKTFDEQFF. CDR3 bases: TGCAGCGTTGAATTAAAGGGAAAGACCTTCGATGAGCAGTTCTTC.

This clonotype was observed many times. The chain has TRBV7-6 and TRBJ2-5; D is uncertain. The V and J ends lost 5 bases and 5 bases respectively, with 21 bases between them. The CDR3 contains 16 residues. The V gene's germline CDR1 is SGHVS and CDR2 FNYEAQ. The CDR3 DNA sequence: TGTGCCAGCAGCCAACCGACCACTATCGAAGGGGAGACCCAGTACTTC. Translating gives CASSQPTTIEGETQYF.

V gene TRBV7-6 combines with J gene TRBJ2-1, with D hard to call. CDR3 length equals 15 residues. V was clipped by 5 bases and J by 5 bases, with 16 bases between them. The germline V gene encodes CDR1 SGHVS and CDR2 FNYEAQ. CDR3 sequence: CASSPRETGNNEQFF. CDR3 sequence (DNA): TGTGCCAGCAGCCCCCGCGAGACTGGGAACAATGAGCAGTTCTTC.

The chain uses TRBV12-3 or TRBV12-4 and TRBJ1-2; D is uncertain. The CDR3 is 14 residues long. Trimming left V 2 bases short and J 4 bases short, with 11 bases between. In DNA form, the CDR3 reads TGTGCCAGCAGTTTAACGTCCAGTAGCTATGGCTACACCTTC. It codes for CASSLTSSSYGYTF.

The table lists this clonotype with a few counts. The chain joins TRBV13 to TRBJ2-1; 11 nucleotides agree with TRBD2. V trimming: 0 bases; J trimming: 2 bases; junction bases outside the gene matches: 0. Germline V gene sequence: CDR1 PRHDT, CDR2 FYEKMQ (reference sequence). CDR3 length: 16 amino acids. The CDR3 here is CASSLGTSGAYNEQFF. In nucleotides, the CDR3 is TGTGCCAGCAGCTTAGGGACTAGCGGGGCCTACAATGAGCAGTTCTTC.

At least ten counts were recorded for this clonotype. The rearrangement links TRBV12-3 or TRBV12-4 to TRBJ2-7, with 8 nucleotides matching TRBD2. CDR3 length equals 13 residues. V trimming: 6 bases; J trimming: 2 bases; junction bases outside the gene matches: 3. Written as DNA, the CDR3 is TGTGCCAGCAGACTAGCGGTCACCTACGAGCAGTACTTC. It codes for CASRLAVTYEQYF.

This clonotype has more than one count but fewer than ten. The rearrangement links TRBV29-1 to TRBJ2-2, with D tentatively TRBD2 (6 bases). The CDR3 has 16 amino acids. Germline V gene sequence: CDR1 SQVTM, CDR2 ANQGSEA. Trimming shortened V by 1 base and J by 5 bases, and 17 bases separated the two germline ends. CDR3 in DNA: TGCAGCGTTGAAGGGCTAGCGAGCGGTTATACCGGGGAGCTGTTTTTT. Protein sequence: CSVEGLASGYTGELFF.

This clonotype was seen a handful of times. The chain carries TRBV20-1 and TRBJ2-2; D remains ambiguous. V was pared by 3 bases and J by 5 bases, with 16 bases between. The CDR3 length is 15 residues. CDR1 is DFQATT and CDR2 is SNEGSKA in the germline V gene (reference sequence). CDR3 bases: TGCAGTGCTAGTATCTTAGAAGACCCAACCGGGGAGCTGTTTTTT. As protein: CSASILEDPTGELFF.

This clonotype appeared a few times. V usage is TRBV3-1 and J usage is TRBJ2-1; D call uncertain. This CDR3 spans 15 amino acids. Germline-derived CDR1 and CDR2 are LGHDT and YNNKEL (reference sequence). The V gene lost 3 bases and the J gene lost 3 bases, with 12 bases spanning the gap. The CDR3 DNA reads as TGTGCCAGCAGCCAGGGTCGGGCAGTCTACAATGAGCAGTTCTTC. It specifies CASSQGRAVYNEQFF.

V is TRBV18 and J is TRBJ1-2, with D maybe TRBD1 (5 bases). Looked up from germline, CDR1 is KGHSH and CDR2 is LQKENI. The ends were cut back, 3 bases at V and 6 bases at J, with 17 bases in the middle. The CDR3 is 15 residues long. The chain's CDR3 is CASSPTTGTLNGYTF. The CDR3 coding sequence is TGTGCCAGCTCACCGACCACCGGGACCCTCAATGGCTACACCTTC. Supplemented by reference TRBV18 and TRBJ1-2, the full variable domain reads NAGVMQNPRHLVRRRGQEARLRCSPMKGHSHVYWYRQLPEEGLKFMVYLQKENIIDESGMPKERFSAEFPKEGPSILRIQQVVRGDSAAYFCASSPTTGTLNGYTFGSGTRLTVV.

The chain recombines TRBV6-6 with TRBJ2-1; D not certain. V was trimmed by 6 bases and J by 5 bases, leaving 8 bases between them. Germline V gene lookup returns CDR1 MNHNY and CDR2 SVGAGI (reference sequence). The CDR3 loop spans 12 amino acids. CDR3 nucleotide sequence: TGTGCCAGCAGCCCTTTTGACAATGAGCAGTTCTTC. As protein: CASSPFDNEQFF.

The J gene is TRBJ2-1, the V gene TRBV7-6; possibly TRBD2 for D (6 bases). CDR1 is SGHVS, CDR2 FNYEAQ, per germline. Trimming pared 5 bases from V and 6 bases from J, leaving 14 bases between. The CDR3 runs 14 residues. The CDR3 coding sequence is TGTGCCAGCAGCCCCCTAGCGTCCGCCAATGAGCAGTTCTTC. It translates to CASSPLASANEQFF.

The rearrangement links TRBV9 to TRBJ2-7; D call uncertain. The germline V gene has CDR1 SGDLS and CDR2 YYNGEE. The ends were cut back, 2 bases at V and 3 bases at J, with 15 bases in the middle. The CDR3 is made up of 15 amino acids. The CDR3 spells CASSVWHRPFYEQYF. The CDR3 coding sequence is TGTGCCAGCAGCGTTTGGCACAGACCTTTCTACGAGCAGTACTTC.

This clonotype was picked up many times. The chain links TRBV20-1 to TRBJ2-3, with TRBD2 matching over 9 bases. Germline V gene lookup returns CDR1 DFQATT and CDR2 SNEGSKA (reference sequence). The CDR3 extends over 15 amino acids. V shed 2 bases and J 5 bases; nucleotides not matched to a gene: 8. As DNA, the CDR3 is TGCAGTGCTAGACTGGCGGGAGGGCCAGAAGATACGCAGTATTTT. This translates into CSARLAGGPEDTQYF.

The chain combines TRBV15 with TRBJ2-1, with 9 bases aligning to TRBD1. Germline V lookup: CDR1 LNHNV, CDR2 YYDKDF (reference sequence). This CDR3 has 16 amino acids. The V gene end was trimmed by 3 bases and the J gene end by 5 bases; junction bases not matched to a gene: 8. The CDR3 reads CATSRGLGQGNNEQFF. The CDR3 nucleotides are TGTGCCACCAGCAGGGGGTTGGGACAGGGAAACAATGAGCAGTTCTTC.

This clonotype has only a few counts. The CDR3 region has the DNA TGTGCCAGCAGGCTGGGCGCGAGCTCCTACGAGCAGTACTTC. It translates to CASRLGASSYEQYF. The chain couples TRBV7-9 to TRBJ2-7; D gene ambiguous. This CDR3 contains 14 residues. Trimming removed 6 bases from V and 0 bases from J, with 12 bases in between. Germline V gene lookup returns CDR1 SEHNR and CDR2 FQNEAQ (reference sequence).

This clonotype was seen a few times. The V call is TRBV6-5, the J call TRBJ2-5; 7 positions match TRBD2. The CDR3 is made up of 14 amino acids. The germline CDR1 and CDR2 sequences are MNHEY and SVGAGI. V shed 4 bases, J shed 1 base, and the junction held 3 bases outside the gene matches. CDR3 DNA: TGTGCCAGCAGTTGGGGGGGTCTCCAAGAGACCCAGTACTTC. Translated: CASSWGGLQETQYF.

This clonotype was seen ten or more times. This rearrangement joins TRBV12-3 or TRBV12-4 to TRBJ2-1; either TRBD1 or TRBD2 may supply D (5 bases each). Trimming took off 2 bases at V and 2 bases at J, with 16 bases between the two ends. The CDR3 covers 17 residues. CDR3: CASSLRGEGLAYNEQFF. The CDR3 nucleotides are TGTGCCAGCAGTTTAAGAGGGGAAGGGCTAGCCTACAATGAGCAGTTCTTC.

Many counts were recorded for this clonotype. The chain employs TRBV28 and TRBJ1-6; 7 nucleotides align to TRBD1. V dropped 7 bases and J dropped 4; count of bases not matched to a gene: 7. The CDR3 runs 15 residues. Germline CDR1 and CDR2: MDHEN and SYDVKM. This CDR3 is CASTPRTGYNSPLHF. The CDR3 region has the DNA TGTGCCAGCACCCCGAGGACAGGTTATAATTCACCCCTCCACTTT.